Listed below are T cell receptor beta chains from one sample, sequenced in a study of CD8 T cell repertoires and HIV-1 epitope variants. These TCRs are of unknown antigen specificity. Sequencing used immunoSEQ multiplex PCR; TCRdb keeps in-frame clones, though not all of them. The sample lists several thousand clones; more than 65% were seen once. Sequences were obtained from cultured CD8+ T cells derived from PBMCs. These receptors were obtained from a male donor with HIV. Both conserved end residues are part of each CDR3. The D gene is left open where the match is weak. Only part of the rows carry a size: once, few, many, or a class if the clone is expanded.

J: TRBJ1-2
V: TRBV28
size: -
D: -
DNA: TGTGCCAGCAGTGCGCCCAACGTGGACAGCCTCAGTGGCTACACCTTC
CDR3: CASSAPNVDSLSGYTF

J: TRBJ2-1
V: TRBV5-8
size: -
D: -
DNA: TGTGCCAGCAGCTCACCACGGGGCGGAGAATACAATGAGCAGTTCTTC
CDR3: CASSSPRGGEYNEQFF

J: TRBJ2-1
V: TRBV28
size: once
D: TRBD2
DNA: TGTGCCAGCAGTTTACCGACTAGCGGGGGCGAAAGGGACAATGAGCAGTTCTTC
CDR3: CASSLPTSGGERDNEQFF

J: TRBJ1-1
V: TRBV4-2
size: few
D: -
DNA: TGTGCCAGCAGCCTAGGTGGGTTTTCTGAAGCTTTCTTT
CDR3: CASSLGGFSEAFF

J: TRBJ2-2
V: TRBV29-1
size: -
D: -
DNA: TGCAGCGTTTTTAGGGGGGCCGGTACCGGGGAGCTGTTTTTT
CDR3: CSVFRGAGTGELFF

J: TRBJ2-7
V: TRBV4-3
size: -
D: TRBD1
DNA: TGCGCCAGCAGCCAAGATAGGGACAGGTCCTACGAGCAGTACTTC
CDR3: CASSQDRDRSYEQYF

J: TRBJ2-1
V: TRBV19
size: -
D: -
DNA: TGTGCCAGTAGTATAGACGGGTCTTCGTACAATGAGCAGTTCTTC
CDR3: CASSIDGSSYNEQFF

J: TRBJ2-2
V: TRBV11-2
size: once
D: -
DNA: TGTGCCAGCAGCTTTGGGACCGGGGAGCTGTTTTTT
CDR3: CASSFGTGELFF

J: TRBJ2-2
V: TRBV7-9
size: -
D: TRBD2
DNA: TGTGCCAGCAGCCTAGCGGGAGCGGCCACCGGGGAGCTGTTTTTT
CDR3: CASSLAGAATGELFF

J: TRBJ2-2
V: TRBV6-5
size: -
D: TRBD2
DNA: TGTGCCAGCAGAACCCGGGGGGGGAAGGTCGGGGAGCTGTTTTTT
CDR3: CASRTRGGKVGELFF

J: TRBJ1-1
V: TRBV4-1
size: few
D: -
DNA: TGTGCCAGCAGCCAAGTGAACACTGAAGCTTTCTTT
CDR3: CASSQVNTEAFF

J: TRBJ1-6
V: TRBV27
size: few
D: -
DNA: TGTGCCAGCAGTTTACCCCCCTCCTATAATTCACCCCTCCACTTT
CDR3: CASSLPPSYNSPLHF

J: TRBJ1-1
V: TRBV29-1
size: -
D: -
DNA: TGCAGCGTTCCGGGACTGATGAACACTGAAGCTTTCTTT
CDR3: CSVPGLMNTEAFF

J: TRBJ2-2
V: TRBV2
size: -
D: TRBD1
DNA: TGTGCCAGCAGTCGGGACAGGGGGGGATCCGGGGAGCTGTTTTTT
CDR3: CASSRDRGGSGELFF

J: TRBJ2-7
V: TRBV7-9
size: -
D: -
DNA: TGTGCCAGCAGTCCCCCGACATCCTACGAGCAGTACTTC
CDR3: CASSPPTSYEQYF

J: TRBJ1-2
V: TRBV4-3
size: few
D: -
DNA: TGCGCCAGCAGCCAGGGACCGGACGGTCACTATGGCTACACCTTC
CDR3: CASSQGPDGHYGYTF

J: TRBJ1-2
V: TRBV7-9
size: -
D: -
DNA: TGTGCCAGCAGCCCTGGGACTTCTGACTATGGCTACACCTTC
CDR3: CASSPGTSDYGYTF

J: TRBJ1-1
V: TRBV5-4
size: -
D: -
DNA: TGTGCCAGCAGCTTGGAGAGGGTGAACACTGAAGCTTTCTTT
CDR3: CASSLERVNTEAFF

J: TRBJ2-1
V: TRBV7-3
size: -
D: TRBD1
DNA: TGTGCCAGCAGCCCGACAGGGGCGTCCTACAATGAGCAGTTCTTC
CDR3: CASSPTGASYNEQFF

J: TRBJ2-7
V: TRBV2
size: -
D: -
DNA: TGTGCCAGCAGCCCTAGCTCCTACGAGCAGTACTTC
CDR3: CASSPSSYEQYF

J: TRBJ2-7
V: TRBV30
size: few
D: -
DNA: TGTGCCGTGGAGGGTAGTACCTACGAGCAGTACTTC
CDR3: CAVEGSTYEQYF

J: TRBJ1-1
V: TRBV2
size: -
D: -
DNA: TGTGCCAGCAGTGGGCTACACCCCGAAGCTTTCTTT
CDR3: CASSGLHPEAFF

J: TRBJ2-7
V: TRBV27
size: few
D: TRBD2
DNA: TGTGCCAGCAGTCCCTCGGGGGGGGTGAATTCCTACGAGCAGTACTTC
CDR3: CASSPSGGVNSYEQYF

J: TRBJ1-5
V: TRBV19
size: -
D: -
DNA: TGTGCCAGTAGTATCAGAAGTCTCAATCAGCCCCAGCATTTT
CDR3: CASSIRSLNQPQHF

J: TRBJ2-1
V: TRBV28
size: -
D: -
DNA: TGTGCCAGCCTGACTACTAGCAAGGATGAGCAGTTCTTC
CDR3: CASLTTSKDEQFF

J: TRBJ1-1
V: TRBV4-3
size: -
D: -
DNA: TGCGCCAGCAGCCAAGTATTCGGCACTGAAGCTTTCTTT
CDR3: CASSQVFGTEAFF

J: TRBJ1-4
V: TRBV5-1
size: -
D: -
DNA: TGCGCCAGCAGCCTCGGGGGGACGGATGAAAAACTGTTTTTT
CDR3: CASSLGGTDEKLFF

J: TRBJ2-1
V: TRBV4-1
size: -
D: -
DNA: TGCGCCAGCAGCCAATCGTATTGGGGATCGGGCGATGAGCAGTTCTTC
CDR3: CASSQSYWGSGDEQFF

J: TRBJ2-6
V: TRBV6-1
size: -
D: -
DNA: TGTGCCATCAGTGAGTCTCTGGGGGTATCTGGGGCCAACGTCCTGACTTTC
CDR3: CAISESLGVSGANVLTF

J: TRBJ1-1
V: TRBV18
size: -
D: -
DNA: TGTGCCAGCTCCAACGCACGGCAGCGCTACACTGAAGCTTTCTTT
CDR3: CASSNARQRYTEAFF

J: TRBJ2-7
V: TRBV4-3
size: -
D: -
DNA: TGCGCCAGCAGCCAAGACCTCTCCTACGAGCAGTACTTC
CDR3: CASSQDLSYEQYF

J: TRBJ1-5
V: TRBV30
size: -
D: -
DNA: TGTGCCTGGAGTGTACGTGGTCTTCAGCCCCAGCATTTT
CDR3: CAWSVRGLQPQHF

J: TRBJ2-7
V: TRBV11-2
size: -
D: -
DNA: TGTGCCAGCGGGGAACGGGGTCGAGAGCAGTACTTC
CDR3: CASGERGREQYF

J: TRBJ2-2
V: TRBV6-5
size: -
D: -
DNA: TGTGCCAGCAGTCCCCCGACTAGTGGGGCCGGGGAGCTGTTTTTT
CDR3: CASSPPTSGAGELFF

J: TRBJ2-5
V: TRBV28
size: medium-sized
D: TRBD1
DNA: TGTGCCAGCAGTTCCCCGGACAGGGCCCAAGAGACCCAGTACTTC
CDR3: CASSSPDRAQETQYF

J: TRBJ2-2
V: TRBV13
size: -
D: TRBD2
DNA: TGTGCCAGCAGCTTAGGTTGGGCTAGCGGGAGCACCGGGGAGCTGTTTTTT
CDR3: CASSLGWASGSTGELFF

J: TRBJ1-6
V: TRBV9
size: -
D: TRBD1
DNA: TGTGCCAGCAGCCCCCGACAGGGGAATTCACCCCTCCACTTT
CDR3: CASSPRQGNSPLHF

J: TRBJ1-2
V: TRBV7-9
size: few
D: -
DNA: TGTGCCAGCAGCTTAGAGAGGGTTTATGGCTACACCTTC
CDR3: CASSLERVYGYTF

J: TRBJ2-3
V: TRBV9
size: -
D: TRBD2
DNA: TGTGCCAGCAGCGCCCTAGCGGGAGGTCTTGCAGATACGCAGTATTTT
CDR3: CASSALAGGLADTQYF

J: TRBJ2-5
V: TRBV7-2
size: -
D: -
DNA: TGTGCCAGCAGCTCCACATCTTTCACCCAGTACTTC
CDR3: CASSSTSFTQYF

J: TRBJ2-7
V: TRBV13
size: -
D: -
DNA: TGTGCCAGCAGCCCGCGAAGCTCCTACGAGCAGTACTTC
CDR3: CASSPRSSYEQYF

J: TRBJ1-1
V: TRBV25-1
size: -
D: -
DNA: TGTGCCAGCAGTGAATTGCTGGGGTCGAACACTGAAGCTTTCTTT
CDR3: CASSELLGSNTEAFF

J: TRBJ2-3
V: TRBV30
size: -
D: -
DNA: TGTGCCTGGAGCGAGGAGGATACGCAGTATTTT
CDR3: CAWSEEDTQYF